This TCR beta chain stems from a study of T-cell memory formation after mild COVID-19. About the research overall: TCR clusters showed largely donor specificity. Findings and caveats of the study: Confirmation was lacking for SARS-CoV-2 specificity of second-wave clones that peaked on day 37. Mainly in CM and EM were contracting CD4+ clones; CD8+ were in EMRA. Pre-infection memory held some responding clones, suggesting pre-existing cross-reactive T cells responded.

V was clipped by 6 bases and J by 0 bases; unmatched bases: 12. Germline loops: CDR1 DFQATT, CDR2 SNEGSKA (reference sequence). This CDR3 contains 17 residues. Details on this clonotype: What it recognizes is unknown.

TCRdb fed the 5' RACE reads into MiXCR, producing one record per CDR3 protein. Seen here are roughly 410,000 distinct CDR3 sequences, around 24% observed once, and the top ten hold around 8.7%. Sequenced material: PBMCs or a T cell subset sorted from them (not recorded which). The rearrangement links TRBV20-1 to TRBJ2-1; 9 bases map to TRBD2. The sequence derives from an adult woman who had mild COVID-19 (a few samples of this study predate the infection). Cell type and time point are not known. In nucleotides, the CDR3 is TGCAGTGCCCCCCCCCCCAGCGGGAGGAACTCCTACAATGAGCAGTTCTTC. This translates into CSAPPPSGRNSYNEQFF.